The entry below gives a single T cell receptor beta chain sequence along with its context. The target antigen is unknown. The data derive from a study of vaccination and CD4 T cells after COVID-19. CDR3 size: 12 residues. Germline lookup yields CDR1 DFQATT and CDR2 SNEGSKA (reference sequence). Germline trimming cut 4 bases from V and 4 bases from J; bases unmatched to any gene: 2. Noted treatment: roughly 11-day PBMC culture with coronavirus spike peptide pools or control peptides (ViraFEST assay). ViraFEST grew antigen-specific T cells using peptide pools, then sequenced TCRs. CD4+ T cells that had been cultured provided DNA sequenced with the Oncomine TCR Beta short-read assay. It was cultured CD4+ T cells from which genomic DNA was extracted. MiXCR, applied by TCRdb to the PCR reads, yields one record per CDR3 protein. The table has about 5,000 distinct CDR3 sequences, roughly 45% seen once; the top ten hold just over 60%.

Notes on the study in general: Reactive clone data from convalescent patients indicated a median of approximately 90% appearing only post-vaccination.

This chain uses TRBV20-1 with TRBJ1-2, with 8 bases lining up with TRBD1. Sequenced sample: CD4+ T cells from blood, cultured in vitro. The origin of this receptor is a human donor who had recovered from COVID-19. CDR3 nucleotides: TGCAGTGCTACAGGGGGCAGCTATGGCTACACCTTC. Translating it yields CSATGGSYGYTF.